These 25 T cell receptor beta chains share one sample of origin, sequenced in a study of blood T cell repertoires in COVID-19. The assay was immunoSEQ multiplex PCR, and TCRdb's table has in-frame clones only and misses some. The data show fewer than 300,000 clones, over 75% seen once. The sequenced sample consisted of peripheral blood. The receptors were gathered from a man in his forties or fifties with active or convalescent COVID-19.

This chain connects TRBV16 to TRBJ1-4; maybe TRBD1 (5 bases). Germline loops: CDR1 KGHSY, CDR2 FQNENV. Trimming shortened V by 0 bases and J by 1 base, and 12 bases separated the two germline ends. The CDR3 extends over 17 amino acids. The CDR3 is CASSQSGRGRTNEKLFF. For the CDR3, the DNA is TGTGCCAGCAGCCAATCGGGGAGGGGTAGAACTAATGAAAAACTGTTTTTT.

CDR3 nucleotide sequence: TGTGCCTGGAGGACTTCGACTAGGGATACGCAGTATTTT. It specifies CAWRTSTRDTQYF. This chain uses TRBV30 with TRBJ2-3, with a possible D match to TRBD2 (6 bases). CDR1 GTSNPN and CDR2 SVGIG come from the germline V gene (reference sequence). The CDR3 is 13 amino acids. Trimming took 3 bases from V and 6 from J, leaving 13 bases between them.

The CDR3 nucleotides read TGTGCCAGCAGCCAACTCGGGGGGGATACGCAGTATTTT. Its translation is CASSQLGGDTQYF. This chain joins TRBV14 and TRBJ2-3; 7 bases fit TRBD2. Germline V CDR1 and CDR2: SGHDN, FVKESK. Trimming at V came to 2 bases and at J to 6 bases, leaving 2 bases not matched to a gene. The CDR3 is 13 amino acids.

The chain carries TRBV19 and TRBJ1-2, with 8 bases fitting TRBD1. V was pared by 6 bases and J by 5 bases, with 11 bases of the junction left unmatched. From germline, CDR1 is LNHDA and CDR2 SQIVND (reference sequence). The CDR3 has 15 residues. Here the CDR3 reads CASSRTGQGKYGYTF. The CDR3 bases are TGTGCCAGTAGCCGGACCGGACAGGGAAAGTATGGCTACACCTTC. The full variable domain, with the rest looked up from reference TRBV19 and TRBJ1-2, is DGGITQSPKYLFRKEGQNVTLSCEQNLNHDAMYWYRQDPGQGLRLIYYSQIVNDFQKGDIAEGYSVSREKKESFPLTVTSAQKNPTAFYLCASSRTGQGKYGYTFGSGTRLTVV.

The rearrangement uses TRBV10-1 and TRBJ2-6; 7 nucleotides align to TRBD1. The germline V gene has CDR1 WNHNN and CDR2 SYGVQD (reference sequence). The trim removed 0 bases at V and 0 bases at J, leaving 11 bases unmatched. CDR3 length: 20 amino acids. The CDR3 is CASSESRTGFLDSGANVLTF. For the CDR3, the DNA is TGCGCCAGCAGTGAGTCGCGGACAGGTTTTCTCGACTCTGGGGCCAACGTCCTGACTTTC.

This clone was detected only once. The V call is TRBV12-5, the J call TRBJ1-1; TRBD1 agrees at 8 bases. J was trimmed by 3 bases and V by 2 bases; bases with no gene match: 11. The V gene's germline CDR1 is LGHNT and CDR2 FRNRAP. This CDR3 comprises 17 residues. The CDR3 sequence is CASGLLRAEGQDTEAFF. The CDR3 DNA sequence: TGTGCTAGTGGTTTGCTCCGCGCGGAGGGACAGGACACTGAAGCTTTCTTT.

The table lists this clone with a count of one. The V and J genes are TRBV4-1 and TRBJ1-6; 7 bases are shared with TRBD1. V trimming: 1 base; J trimming: 4 bases; junction bases outside the gene matches: 4. CDR1 MGHRA and CDR2 YSYEKL come from the germline V gene. The CDR3 is 16 amino acids. The DNA for the CDR3 is TGCGCCAGCAGCCAAGCCCGACAGGGATATAATTCACCCCTCCACTTT. Its translation is CASSQARQGYNSPLHF.

V is TRBV5-6 and J is TRBJ1-1; D uncertain. V lost 5 bases and J lost 1, with 12 bases in between. This CDR3 comprises 14 residues. Germline-derived CDR1 and CDR2 are SGHDT and YYEEEE. The CDR3: CASRPRGTNTEAFF. For the CDR3, the DNA is TGTGCCAGCAGGCCGCGGGGAACGAACACTGAAGCTTTCTTT.

The chain employs TRBV21-1 and TRBJ2-6; the table gives TRBD2 as D, unverified against the DNA. TRBV21-1 is noted as a pseudogene. This CDR3 spans 15 amino acids. CDR3 sequence: CASSYRLSGANVLTF. The CDR3 nucleotides are TGTGCCAGCAGCTATCGACTCTCTGGGGCCAACGTCCTGACTTTC.

CDR3 DNA: TGTGCCTGGGGGAGTGACACTGAAGCTTTCTTT. Amino acids: CAWGSDTEAFF. The rearrangement joins TRBV30 to TRBJ1-1; D not resolved. The CDR3 is 11 amino acids. Trimming pared 5 bases from V and 3 bases from J, leaving 7 bases between. Germline V gene sequence: CDR1 GTSNPN, CDR2 SVGIG (reference sequence).

V is TRBV9 and J is TRBJ2-3, with TRBD2 matching 9 bases. The CDR3 totals 15 residues. Germline trimming cut 4 bases from V and 2 bases from J; bases unmatched to any gene: 5. Germline V lookup: CDR1 SGDLS, CDR2 YYNGEE. In DNA, the CDR3 is TGTGCCAGCAGCTCAACTAGCGGGCTCACAGATACGCAGTATTTT. Translating it yields CASSSTSGLTDTQYF.

There are a few counts of this clone. This sequence joins TRBV9 and TRBJ2-7; 8 nucleotides agree with TRBD2. CDR1 SGDLS and CDR2 YYNGEE come from the germline V gene. This CDR3 is 13 amino acids long. Unmatched junction bases numbered 5, after V lost 3 bases and J lost 6 bases. CDR3 DNA: TGTGCCAGCAGCGCGGGAGGGGTGGCCGAGCAGTACTTC. The encoded protein is CASSAGGVAEQYF.

This rearrangement joins TRBV5-1 to TRBJ1-1; D may be TRBD1 (5 bases). V was pared by 4 bases and J by 2 bases, with 12 bases between. In germline, CDR1 is SGHRS, CDR2 YFSETQ. The CDR3 runs to 14 residues. CDR3 DNA: TGCGCCAGCAGCCGGGGACTTGTTAACACTGAAGCTTTCTTT. Amino acid sequence: CASSRGLVNTEAFF.

This chain links TRBV27 with TRBJ1-6; D possibly corresponds to TRBD1 (6 bases). Trimming removed 8 bases at V and 7 bases at J, with 15 bases between. This CDR3 contains 14 residues. CDR1 is MNHEY, CDR2 SMNVEV, per germline (reference sequence). CDR3 sequence: CASSLTGGNSPLHF. CDR3 nucleotides: TGTGCCAGCTCCCTGACAGGCGGGAATTCACCCCTCCACTTT.

The rearrangement links TRBV28 to TRBJ2-6, with a tentative D call TRBD2 (5 bases). Trimming took off 3 bases at V and 0 bases at J, with 12 bases between the two ends. The CDR3 is made up of 17 amino acids. From germline, CDR1 is MDHEN and CDR2 SYDVKM. The CDR3: CASSLGLAYSGANVLTF. For the CDR3, the DNA is TGTGCCAGCAGTTTGGGTCTAGCTTACTCTGGGGCCAACGTCCTGACTTTC.

There are a few counts of this clone. The rearrangement joins TRBV18 to TRBJ2-2; 13 nucleotides agree with TRBD2. Trimming at V came to 3 bases and at J to 0 bases, leaving 7 bases not matched to a gene. Germline lookup yields CDR1 KGHSH and CDR2 LQKENI. This CDR3 contains 19 residues. The CDR3 DNA reads as TGTGCCAGCTCACCCAAGGCGGGACTAGCGGGGACGAACACCGGGGAGCTGTTTTTT. Protein: CASSPKAGLAGTNTGELFF.

This clone is a singleton in its sample. This chain links TRBV2 with TRBJ2-5, with 14 bases that match TRBD2. This CDR3 contains 15 residues. Germline values: CDR1 SNHLY, CDR2 FYNNEI. Losses at the gene ends were 6 bases for V and 4 bases for J; bases not matched to a gene: 4. Written as DNA, the CDR3 is TGTGCCAGCAGGGGGGGACTAGCGGGAGTAGAGACCCAGTACTTC. Translation: CASRGGLAGVETQYF.

The chain recombines TRBV4-2 with TRBJ1-2; perhaps TRBD1 as D (6 bases). CDR1 LGHNA and CDR2 YNFKEQ come from the germline V gene. The CDR3 totals 16 residues. Trimming stripped 0 bases from V and 2 bases from J, with 13 bases between. The CDR3 loop reads CASSQDRYRENYGYTF. CDR3 bases: TGTGCCAGCAGCCAAGATCGATACAGGGAGAACTATGGCTACACCTTC.

The rearrangement links TRBV3-1 (or the pseudogene TRBV3-2) to TRBJ1-3; maybe TRBD1 (5 bases). The CDR3 is 16 amino acids. Trimming left V 4 bases short and J 8 bases short, with 21 bases between. Germline V CDR1 and CDR2: LGHDT, YNNKEL (reference sequence). The CDR3 region has the DNA TGTGCCAGCAGCCCCTTATCCGGGGGGAAAGGAGACACCATATATTTT. Its translation is CASSPLSGGKGDTIYF.

This clone was detected only once. This rearrangement joins TRBV7-9 to TRBJ2-3, with 8 bases matching TRBD2. V lost 5 bases, J lost 5 bases, and 15 bases stayed unmatched. The CDR3 length is 17 residues. Germline CDR1 reads SEHNR; CDR2 reads FQNEAQ (reference sequence). The CDR3 DNA reads as TGTGCCAGCAGCGTAATACTAGCGGCAACTATTAAAGATACGCAGTATTTT. Translating gives CASSVILAATIKDTQYF.

The chain employs TRBV5-1 and TRBJ1-2, with 10 bases that match TRBD1. The length of the CDR3 is 17 residues. From germline, CDR1 is SGHRS and CDR2 YFSETQ. V dropped 1 base and J dropped 0; count of bases not matched to a gene: 6. DNA for the CDR3: TGCGCCAGCAGCTTGAGGACAGGGGGAAATGCTAACTATGGCTACACCTTC. Translating it yields CASSLRTGGNANYGYTF.

CDR3 in amino acids: CASSLRQGGTYEQYF. In nucleotides, the CDR3 is TGTGCCAGCAGCCTCCGACAGGGGGGAACCTACGAGCAGTACTTC. This sequence joins TRBV3-1 (or the pseudogene TRBV3-2) and TRBJ2-7; 9 bases line up with TRBD1. This CDR3 is 15 amino acids long. CDR1 LGHDT and CDR2 YNNKEL come from the germline V gene (reference sequence). The V and J ends lost 4 bases and 2 bases, in that order; junction bases with no gene match: 6.

The chain has TRBV3-1 (or the pseudogene TRBV3-2) and TRBJ1-2, with TRBD1 matching 7 bases. Losses at the gene ends were 8 bases for V and 4 bases for J; bases not matched to a gene: 4. Per the germline V gene, CDR1 is LGHDT and CDR2 is YNNKEL (reference sequence). The CDR3 has 12 residues. CDR3 amino acids: CASRGQIYGYTF. The CDR3 coding sequence is TGTGCCAGCCGGGGACAGATCTATGGCTACACCTTC.

The V gene is TRBV11-2, the J gene TRBJ2-3; no reliable D call. The V gene lost 4 bases and the J gene lost 1 base, with 6 bases spanning the gap. The CDR3 loop spans 13 amino acids. Germline V gene sequence: CDR1 SGHAT, CDR2 FQNNGV. The CDR3 DNA is TGTGCCAGCAGCTATCAGGGCACAGATACGCAGTATTTT. Translated: CASSYQGTDTQYF.

V usage is TRBV2 and J usage is TRBJ2-7; 9 bases line up with TRBD1. V lost 6 bases and J lost 1; bases outside the gene matches: 7. This CDR3 has 15 amino acids. CDR1 is SNHLY and CDR2 is FYNNEI in the germline V gene. The CDR3 protein is CASRPTGGGSYEQYF. The CDR3 coding sequence is TGTGCCAGCAGGCCGACAGGGGGGGGGTCCTACGAGCAGTACTTC.